Below are 3 T cell receptor beta chains sequenced from a single sample in a study of shared clonotypes between healthy human individuals. Naive CD8 cells were CD45RO-negative, positively selected for CCR7, excluding terminally differentiated effector memory CD45RA+ cells. Method: immunoSEQ multiplex PCR; TCRdb's copy keeps in-frame clones and lacks some. Here the sample spans roughly 600,000 clones, 98% being singletons. Input material: naive CD8+ T cells sorted from blood. These receptors were obtained from a man aged 25 to 45 in good health.

This chain uses TRBV6-4 with TRBJ2-7, with 9 bases identical to TRBD1. This CDR3 is built from 15 residues. Trimming cost V 0 bases and J 5 bases; bases outside gene matches: 5. Germline loops: CDR1 MRHNA, CDR2 SNTAGT. CDR3 DNA sequence: TGTGCCAGCAGTGACTCCGCACAGGGGGCGAACGAGCAGTACTTC. Translation gives CASSDSAQGANEQYF.

The V and J genes are TRBV14 and TRBJ2-1; D unclear. Germline CDR1 SGHDN, CDR2 FVKESK. V lost 0 bases, J lost 10 bases, and 10 bases lay in between. The CDR3 loop spans 13 amino acids. CDR3 sequence: CASSQEEAREQFF. CDR3 in DNA: TGTGCCAGCAGCCAAGAAGAGGCCCGGGAGCAGTTCTTC.

V and J are TRBV5-1 and TRBJ2-5; 9 nucleotides match TRBD2. The DNA end lines up better with TRBJ2-7; the J call may be wrong. The V gene's germline CDR1 is SGHRS and CDR2 YFSETQ. The CDR3 totals 18 residues. The CDR3, as DNA: TGCGCCAGCACCCCCCACGTAGCGGGAGTCCAGCCAACCTACGAGCAGTACTTC. Its translation is CASTPHVAGVQPTYEQYF.